The 4 T cell receptor beta chains given below trace back to one sample, sequenced in a study of T cell responses to AZD1222 COVID-19 vaccine. Assay: immunoSEQ multiplex PCR; the TCRdb copy retains only in-frame clones and omits some. The sample records 40,000 to 55,000 clones, 70% to 90% being singletons. This specimen was peripheral blood, taken 28 days after the second AZD1222 dose. These receptors all stem from an adult who received the AZD1222 COVID-19 vaccine.

The V gene is TRBV5-1, the J gene TRBJ2-3; D possibly corresponds to TRBD1 (6 bases). The CDR3 is 13 residues long. The germline V and J ends were trimmed by 5 bases and 3 bases, with 10 bases remaining between them. Germline V gene lookup returns CDR1 SGHRS and CDR2 YFSETQ. CDR3 protein: CASRDSRTDTQYF. CDR3 coding DNA: TGCGCCAGCAGGGACAGTAGGACAGATACGCAGTATTTT.

The V gene is TRBV28, the J gene TRBJ1-4; D is ambiguous. This CDR3 contains 16 residues. V dropped 0 bases and J dropped 0 bases, with 8 bases sitting between them. Germline-derived CDR1 and CDR2 are MDHEN and SYDVKM. The CDR3 region has the DNA TGTGCCAGCAGTTTATGGCAGGTTGCAACTAATGAAAAACTGTTTTTT. Its translation: CASSLWQVATNEKLFF.

This chain joins TRBV11-2 and TRBJ1-5; possible D gene TRBD1, 5 bases. The ends were cut back, 4 bases at V and 4 bases at J, with 11 bases in the middle. The V gene's germline CDR1 is SGHAT and CDR2 FQNNGV. The CDR3 contains 14 residues. CDR3 loop: CASSWGRLNQPQHF. The CDR3 region has the DNA TGTGCCAGCAGCTGGGGACGGTTGAATCAGCCCCAGCATTTT.

The V and J genes are TRBV7-2 and TRBJ1-4; a possible D gene is TRBD1 (5 bases). The CDR3 is made up of 14 amino acids. Per the germline V gene, CDR1 is SGHTA and CDR2 is FQGNSA. V was clipped by 1 base and J by 8 bases, with 11 bases between them. CDR3: CASSLVPGTEKLFF. CDR3 DNA: TGTGCCAGCAGCTTAGTTCCGGGGACGGAAAAACTGTTTTTT.